This TCR beta chain was profiled in a study of OX40 agonist ivuxolimab in advanced cancers. Study-wide background: Patients in the trial were receiving intravenous ivuxolimab every 2 weeks, at doses of 0.01 to 10 mg/kg.

Study-level findings and limits: Mean expanded clone counts were higher in CD8+ than CD4+ T cells. Doses of 0.1 to 3.0 mg/kg were accompanied by clonal expansion of CD4+ and CD8+ blood T cells by week 6. Antigen specificity was not determined for the expanded peripheral T cells.

Turning to this clone: The antigen remains unidentified.

Assay used: immunoSEQ multiplex PCR; TCRdb lists only in-frame clones, some missing. The sample comprises under 80,000 clones, around nine tenths of which are singletons, and less than 0.8% rests with the top ten. The germline gives CDR1 MNHNS, CDR2 SASEGT. The V end lost 7 bases, the J end lost 0 bases, and 13 bases lay between the germline ends. The CDR3 runs 15 residues. Material: CD4+ or CD8+ T cells sorted from blood, obtained in a trial of the OX40 agonist ivuxolimab. The clonotype originates from an adult with an advanced solid tumor such as melanoma, head and neck, liver or kidney cancer. The V gene is TRBV6-1, the J gene TRBJ1-5, with D possibly being TRBD1 (6 bases). CDR3 region: CASTRTENSNQPQHF. The DNA for the CDR3 is TGTGCCAGCACCCGGACAGAGAATAGCAATCAGCCCCAGCATTTT.